One and the same sample provided the 29 T cell receptor beta chains below, sequenced in a study of blood T cell repertoires in COVID-19. TCRdb keeps only in-frame clones here, not all; method: immunoSEQ multiplex PCR. In the table there are tens of thousands of clones, about 87% of which are singletons. The sample taken for sequencing was peripheral blood. These TCRs come from a man older than 75 with acute or convalescent COVID-19.

The rearrangement joins TRBV5-1 to TRBJ1-1, with D possibly being TRBD1 (6 bases). Germline values: CDR1 SGHRS, CDR2 YFSETQ. Deletions cut 3 bases from V and 4 bases from J, with 16 bases between. The CDR3 is made up of 15 amino acids. CDR3 bases: TGCGCCAGCAGCTCACACAGGGACCTGGGCACTGAAGCTTTCTTT. This translates into CASSSHRDLGTEAFF.

The rearrangement links TRBV7-9 to TRBJ1-2, with TRBD1 identical over 8 bases. The CDR3 length is 14 residues. V dropped 4 bases and J dropped 1; count of bases not matched to a gene: 2. Germline values: CDR1 SEHNR, CDR2 FQNEAQ (reference sequence). For the CDR3, the DNA is TGTGCCAGCAGCTCTACAGGGGGTAACTATGGCTACACCTTC. Its translation: CASSSTGGNYGYTF. Full variable domain (remainder filled in from reference TRBV7-9 and TRBJ1-2): DTGVSQNPRHKITKRGQNVTFRCDPISEHNRLYWYRQTLGQGPEFLTYFQNEAQLEKSRLLSDRFSAERPKGSFSTLEIQRTEQGDSAMYLCASSSTGGNYGYTFGSGTRLTVV.

This clone was counted a few times. The chain uses TRBV2 and TRBJ1-5, with D maybe TRBD1 (6 bases). Trimming took 9 bases from V and 2 from J, leaving 14 bases between them. Looked up from germline, CDR1 is SNHLY and CDR2 is FYNNEI. This CDR3 is 14 amino acids long. CDR3 protein: CASKQGFGNQPQHF. CDR3 nucleotides: TGTGCCAGTAAGCAGGGGTTTGGCAATCAGCCCCAGCATTTT.

V gene TRBV9 combines with J gene TRBJ1-6, with D tentatively TRBD1 (5 bases). CDR3 length: 16 amino acids. Germline CDR1 and CDR2: SGDLS and YYNGEE. Trimming removed 3 bases from V and 0 bases from J, with 10 bases in between. The CDR3 DNA reads as TGTGCCAGCAGCGCGGGGGTCGTCTCCTATAATTCACCCCTCCACTTT. It codes for CASSAGVVSYNSPLHF. Based on the CDR3 plus reference TRBV9 and TRBJ1-6, the full variable domain is DSGVTQTPKHLITATGQRVTLRCSPRSGDLSVYWYQQSLDQGLQFLIQYYNGEERAKGNILERFSAQQFPDLHSELNLSSLELGDSALYFCASSAGVVSYNSPLHFGNGTRLTVT.

The chain recombines TRBV6-5 with TRBJ1-4; the D is unclear. Germline-derived CDR1 and CDR2 are MNHEY and SVGAGI. Trimming removed 11 bases at V and 4 bases at J, with 11 bases between. The CDR3 has 12 amino acids. The CDR3 is CASGNHNEKLFF. CDR3 sequence (DNA): TGTGCCTCAGGAAACCATAATGAAAAACTGTTTTTT.

The chain links TRBV28 to TRBJ1-4, with D possibly TRBD1 on 6 matching bases. The CDR3 length is 15 residues. V was cut by 5 bases and J by 3 bases, with 13 bases left in between. The germline gives CDR1 MDHEN, CDR2 SYDVKM. This CDR3 reads CASSGRGTPNEKLFF. The CDR3 nucleotides are TGTGCCAGCAGTGGGAGGGGGACGCCTAATGAAAAACTGTTTTTT. Full variable domain (outside the CDR3, taken from reference TRBV28 and TRBJ1-4): DVKVTQSSRYLVKRTGEKVFLECVQDMDHENMFWYRQDPGLGLRLIYFSYDVKMKEKGDIPEGYSVSREKKERFSLILESASTNQTSMYLCASSGRGTPNEKLFFGSGTQLSVL.

This clone has only a few counts. The chain links TRBV5-8 to TRBJ1-2; 9 bases fit TRBD1. The CDR3 is 13 residues long. Germline trimming cut 3 bases from V and 5 bases from J; bases unmatched to any gene: 2. Germline CDR1 SGHTS, CDR2 YDEGEE. DNA of the CDR3: TGTGCCAGCAGCTACGGACAGGGGTATGGCTACACCTTC. Translation: CASSYGQGYGYTF.

This chain links TRBV5-8 with TRBJ1-4; 8 nucleotides line up with TRBD1. In germline, CDR1 is SGHTS, CDR2 YDEGEE. The CDR3 has 16 residues. Trimming at V came to 1 base and at J to 5 bases, leaving 7 bases not matched to a gene. CDR3: CASSLSQGAVNEKLFF. The DNA for the CDR3 is TGTGCCAGCAGCTTGTCTCAGGGGGCCGTAAATGAAAAACTGTTTTTT.

This rearrangement joins TRBV30 to TRBJ1-1; possibly TRBD1 for D (6 bases). Germline V gene sequence: CDR1 GTSNPN, CDR2 SVGIG (reference sequence). The V gene lost 7 bases and the J gene lost 7 bases, with 22 bases spanning the gap. The CDR3 spans 14 residues. CDR3: CAFGDKGERGEAFF. The DNA for the CDR3 is TGTGCCTTCGGGGACAAAGGTGAGCGCGGTGAAGCTTTCTTT.

The V gene is TRBV3-1 (or the pseudogene TRBV3-2), the J gene TRBJ2-5; TRBD1 might be the D (6 bases). Germline CDR1 reads LGHDT; CDR2 reads YNNKEL (reference sequence). CDR3 length: 14 residues. V was trimmed by 3 bases and J by 2 bases, leaving 10 bases between them. The CDR3 bases are TGTGCCAGCAGCCATCGAGGGGGTCAAGAGACCCAGTACTTC. Translating it yields CASSHRGGQETQYF.

The V call is TRBV6-5, the J call TRBJ1-2; the D is unclear. Trimming pared 2 bases from V and 5 bases from J, leaving 12 bases between. Germline-derived CDR1 and CDR2 are MNHEY and SVGAGI. The CDR3 is 14 residues long. In nucleotides, the CDR3 is TGTGCCAGCAGTTACAGGCAGCGTGGGTATGGCTACACCTTC. Translated, it gives CASSYRQRGYGYTF.

V is TRBV6-5 and J is TRBJ1-1; D may be TRBD1 (6 bases). There are 15 residues in the CDR3. Germline V lookup: CDR1 MNHEY, CDR2 SVGAGI. Trimming stripped 4 bases from V and 4 bases from J, with 16 bases between. The CDR3 is CASSFNRASGTEAFF. Here the CDR3 DNA reads TGTGCCAGCAGTTTCAACAGGGCGTCGGGCACTGAAGCTTTCTTT.

The chain recombines TRBV30 with TRBJ2-7, with D possibly matching TRBD1 (5 bases). Trimming left V 5 bases short and J 1 base short, with 18 bases between. The CDR3 runs to 15 residues. Germline V gene lookup returns CDR1 GTSNPN and CDR2 SVGIG (reference sequence). The CDR3 region has the DNA TGTGCCTGGGCCGAGCCAGTAGGGGTTTCCTACGAGCAGTACTTC. Encoded protein: CAWAEPVGVSYEQYF.

The chain couples TRBV7-2 to TRBJ1-2; D perhaps matches TRBD1 (5 bases). V lost 2 bases to trimming and J lost 8 bases, with 9 bases between them. From germline, CDR1 is SGHTA and CDR2 FQGNSA. The CDR3 has 12 amino acids. The CDR3 nucleotides are TGTGCCAGCAGCTTACCGGGGGAGGGCTACACCTTC. Protein product: CASSLPGEGYTF.

The chain has TRBV18 and TRBJ2-7; TRBD2 matches at 9 bases. V lost 2 bases, J lost 3 bases, and 5 bases stayed unmatched. Germline V gives CDR1 KGHSH, CDR2 LQKENI. This CDR3 comprises 15 residues. In nucleotides, the CDR3 is TGTGCCAGCTCACCAGCGGGGGGGAACTTCTACGAGCAGTACTTC. Its translation is CASSPAGGNFYEQYF.

The CDR3: CASRQQGAGEKLFF. In DNA, the CDR3 is TGTGCCAGTAGACAACAGGGGGCAGGGGAAAAACTGTTTTTT. This sequence joins TRBV19 and TRBJ1-4; 9 nucleotides align to TRBD1. This CDR3 spans 14 amino acids. Germline V gene sequence: CDR1 LNHDA, CDR2 SQIVND (reference sequence). The junction had 7 bases not matched to a gene; V was cut back by 6 bases and J by 8 bases.

The CDR3 is CASSPGSTDTQYF. For the CDR3, the DNA is TGTGCCAGCAGCCCAGGGAGCACAGATACGCAGTATTTT. The chain carries TRBV28 and TRBJ2-3, with D possibly matching TRBD1 (5 bases). From germline, CDR1 is MDHEN and CDR2 SYDVKM. The CDR3 contains 13 residues. V lost 6 bases, J lost 0 bases, and 7 bases lay in between.

This clone occurred once. The chain links TRBV27 to TRBJ2-5, with 10 bases that match TRBD2. The germline V gene has CDR1 MNHEY and CDR2 SMNVEV (reference sequence). Trimming at V came to 6 bases and at J to 1 base, leaving 2 bases not matched to a gene. CDR3 size: 14 residues. CDR3 coding DNA: TGTGCCAGCAGCCGGACTAGCGGCCAAGAGACCCAGTACTTC. Its protein is CASSRTSGQETQYF.

The gene calls are TRBV11-2 and TRBJ1-1, with D tentatively TRBD1 (5 bases). Germline assignment: CDR1 SGHAT and CDR2 FQNNGV. Trimming shortened V by 4 bases and J by 0 bases, and 12 bases separated the two germline ends. The length of the CDR3 is 15 residues. The CDR3 DNA is TGTGCCAGCAGCTACGCCGCGGGGGTGAACACTGAAGCTTTCTTT. The encoded protein is CASSYAAGVNTEAFF.

The V gene is TRBV29-1, the J gene TRBJ2-7, with D perhaps matching TRBD1 (5 bases). CDR3 length: 13 residues. Germline V gene sequence: CDR1 SQVTM, CDR2 ANQGSEA. V was clipped by 3 bases and J by 5 bases, with 14 bases between them. CDR3 protein: CSVEGQGWNEQYF. For the CDR3, the DNA is TGCAGCGTTGAGGGTCAGGGTTGGAACGAGCAGTACTTC.

The V gene is TRBV27, the J gene TRBJ2-3; 8 bases agree with TRBD2. V lost 6 bases, J lost 2 bases, and 13 bases stayed unmatched. CDR1 is MNHEY and CDR2 is SMNVEV in the germline V gene (reference sequence). CDR3 length: 17 residues. The CDR3 nucleotides are TGTGCCAGCAGCCCTATAACCGGGACTAGTCACACAGATACGCAGTATTTT. It yields the protein CASSPITGTSHTDTQYF.

J is TRBJ1-1 and V is TRBV18; D possibly corresponds to TRBD1 (5 bases). V lost 6 bases and J lost 1, with 15 bases in between. Germline lookup yields CDR1 KGHSH and CDR2 LQKENI. The CDR3 is 15 residues long. CDR3 loop: CASSSSPGQNTEAFF. The CDR3 DNA sequence: TGTGCCAGCTCCTCCAGCCCAGGGCAGAACACTGAAGCTTTCTTT.

The chain carries TRBV5-1 and TRBJ2-6; D is undetermined. Germline V gene lookup returns CDR1 SGHRS and CDR2 YFSETQ. Trimming took 4 bases from V and 0 from J, leaving 11 bases between them. CDR3 length: 16 residues. The CDR3 is CASSPNTNSGANVLTF. The CDR3 DNA is TGCGCCAGCAGCCCCAACACGAACTCTGGGGCCAACGTCCTGACTTTC.

The chain uses TRBV11-1 and TRBJ2-1; 7 bases align to TRBD2. Germline CDR1 SGHAT, CDR2 FQDESV (reference sequence). There are 14 residues in the CDR3. V gave up 7 bases and J gave up 2 bases; unmatched junction bases: 5. The CDR3 loop reads CASTPGLTYNEQFF. The CDR3 bases are TGTGCCAGCACCCCGGGACTAACCTACAATGAGCAGTTCTTC.

The rearrangement joins TRBV7-2 to TRBJ1-5; a possible D gene is TRBD1 (6 bases). The CDR3 spans 15 residues. Germline-derived CDR1 and CDR2 are SGHTA and FQGNSA. The germline V and J ends were trimmed by 6 bases and 0 bases, with 12 bases remaining between them. The CDR3 protein is CASSLDSLSNQPQHF. The CDR3 nucleotides are TGTGCCAGCAGTCTGGACAGTCTTAGCAATCAGCCCCAGCATTTT. The variable domain in full, with the rest retrieved from reference TRBV7-2 and TRBJ1-5, is GAGVSQSPSNKVTEKGKDVELRCDPISGHTALYWYRQSLGQGLEFLIYFQGNSAPDKSGLPSDRFSAERTGGSVSTLTIQRTQQEDSAVYLCASSLDSLSNQPQHFGDGTRLSIL.

The sample holds a few counts of this clone. The chain combines TRBV15 with TRBJ1-5; 7 bases match TRBD1. CDR1 is LNHNV and CDR2 is YYDKDF in the germline V gene (reference sequence). CDR3 size: 19 residues. With V trimmed by 1 base and J by 3 bases, 15 bases remained unmatched. The CDR3 DNA reads as TGTGCCACCAGCAGAGGCCGTGGGACAGCCGGGGGTAACAATCAGCCCCAGCATTTT. This sequence encodes CATSRGRGTAGGNNQPQHF.

The V call is TRBV2, the J call TRBJ1-5; the D gene is possibly TRBD1 (5 bases). The V end lost 6 bases, the J end lost 4 bases, and 10 bases lay between the germline ends. Per germline, CDR1 SNHLY and CDR2 FYNNEI. The CDR3 loop spans 13 amino acids. The CDR3 coding sequence is TGTGCCAGCAGCCCGGAGGGGAATCAGCCCCAGCATTTT. Its translation is CASSPEGNQPQHF. Supplemented by reference TRBV2 and TRBJ1-5, the full variable domain reads EPEVTQTPSHQVTQMGQEVILRCVPISNHLYFYWYRQILGQKVEFLVSFYNNEISEKSEIFDDQFSVERPDGSNFTLKIRSTKLEDSAMYFCASSPEGNQPQHFGDGTRLSIL.

The CDR3 DNA reads TGTGCCACCAGTGATGGTAGCGGGGGGCGGAAGACCCAGTACTTC. As protein: CATSDGSGGRKTQYF. V gene TRBV24-1 combines with J gene TRBJ2-5; 10 bases are shared with TRBD2. Per germline, CDR1 KGHDR and CDR2 SFDVKD. The ends lost 3 bases at V and 6 bases at J; junction bases unmatched: 6. CDR3 size: 15 residues.

The rearrangement joins TRBV5-4 to TRBJ1-1, with D uncertain. The germline CDR1 and CDR2 sequences are SGHNT and YYREEE (reference sequence). The CDR3 length is 13 residues. V lost 4 bases to trimming and J lost 7 bases, with 14 bases between them. CDR3 sequence (DNA): TGTGCCAGCAGCCTCGGGTTAGTCAGTGAAGCTTTCTTT. As protein: CASSLGLVSEAFF.